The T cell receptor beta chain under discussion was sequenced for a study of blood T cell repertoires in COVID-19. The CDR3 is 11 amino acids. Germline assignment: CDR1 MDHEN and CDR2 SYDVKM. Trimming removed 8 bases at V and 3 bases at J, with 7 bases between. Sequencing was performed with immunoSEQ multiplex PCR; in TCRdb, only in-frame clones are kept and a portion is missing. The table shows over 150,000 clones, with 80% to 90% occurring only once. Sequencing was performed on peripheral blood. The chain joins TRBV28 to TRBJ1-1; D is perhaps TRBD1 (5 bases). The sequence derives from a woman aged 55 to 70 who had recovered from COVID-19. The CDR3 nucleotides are TGTGCCAGCCGACAGTACACTGAAGCTTTCTTT. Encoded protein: CASRQYTEAFF.